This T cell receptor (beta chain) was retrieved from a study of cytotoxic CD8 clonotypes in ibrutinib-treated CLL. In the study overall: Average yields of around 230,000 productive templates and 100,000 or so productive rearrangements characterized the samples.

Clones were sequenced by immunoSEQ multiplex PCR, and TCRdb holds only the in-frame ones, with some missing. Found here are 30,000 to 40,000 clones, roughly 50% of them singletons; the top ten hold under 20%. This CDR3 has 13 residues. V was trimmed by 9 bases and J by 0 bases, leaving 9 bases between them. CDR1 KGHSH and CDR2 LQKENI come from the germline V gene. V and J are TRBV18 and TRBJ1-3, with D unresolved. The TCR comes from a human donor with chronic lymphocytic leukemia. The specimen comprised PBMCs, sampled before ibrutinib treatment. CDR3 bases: TGTGCCAGTTTGCCGGACTCTGGAAACACCATATATTTT. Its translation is CASLPDSGNTIYF.